This T cell receptor beta chain was captured by sequencing in a study of T-cell reconstitution after alpha-beta-depleted transplantation in children. Unique molecular identifiers were used to barcode this TCRbeta library. MiXCR, run by TCRdb on the PCR reads, gives a single entry per CDR3 protein. Altogether 250,000 to 300,000 distinct CDR3 sequences are present, approximately 9.6% being singletons, with the ten largest covering roughly a tenth. This clonotype was observed a handful of times. This receptor was obtained from a human donor who donated a stem cell graft to a child with SCID. The sample consisted of PBMCs from the stem cell graft donor, taken from the stem cell graft.

CDR3 nucleotide sequence: TGTGCCAGCAGCATGGGGACAGGAGATGTCTATGGCTACACCTTC. Translation: CASSMGTGDVYGYTF. The chain has TRBV5-8 and TRBJ1-2, with TRBD1 matching over 8 bases. The CDR3 length is 15 residues. V was pared by 4 bases and J by 4 bases, with 9 bases of the junction left unmatched. CDR1 and CDR2 (germline): SGHTS, YDEGEE.